This T cell receptor beta chain was captured in a study of CD8+ T cells in alopecia areata. With 3 bases removed from V and 7 bases from J, the gap between germline ends came to 11 bases. The CDR3 is 14 amino acids. Per the germline V gene, CDR1 is SGHRS and CDR2 is YFSETQ. Following extraction, RNA underwent reverse transcription to cDNA, which served as the sequencing template. Only in-frame clones appear in the TCRdb table, and some are missing; sequencing was by immunoSEQ multiplex PCR. The data show some 110,000 clones, less than 80% seen once. The sequencing input was CD4+ T cells sorted from blood. The clonotype originates from a human donor in good health. V gene TRBV5-1 combines with J gene TRBJ1-6; D gene ambiguous. The chain's CDR3 is CASSWPEDNSPLHF. In DNA form, the CDR3 reads TGCGCCAGCAGCTGGCCAGAGGACAATTCACCCCTCCACTTT.